Detailed here is one T cell receptor (beta chain). Its specificity is unknown. Trimming cost V 3 bases and J 0 bases, with 14 bases left between them. This CDR3 is 17 amino acids long. The germline V gene has CDR1 LNHDA and CDR2 SQIVND (reference sequence). Diagnostic criteria defined recently for definite or probable disease were met by the Susac syndrome patients. cDNA came from approximately 0.5 to 1 ug RNA primed by random hexamers. With immunoSEQ multiplex PCR, TCR beta CDR3 was amplified across 54 Vbeta and 13 Jbeta. TCRdb analysed the immunoSEQ multiplex PCR reads with MiXCR anew, one entry per CDR3 protein. The repertoire includes some 120,000 distinct CDR3 sequences, over 85% of them detected once, and 0.21% sits in the top ten. The data belong to a study of CD8 T cells in Susac syndrome. Whole-study context: Patients with Susac syndrome were therapy-naive, on corticosteroids, or on intravenous immunoglobulin alone at blood draw. Study-level results: The study admitted that it had a relatively small number of individuals in its TCR sequencing and HLA analysis.

The chain recombines TRBV19 with TRBJ2-2; D is perhaps TRBD1 (6 bases). This TCR came from a human donor with Susac syndrome. Sample: CD8+ T cells from PBMCs. This CDR3 is CASSILSTGANTGELFF. The DNA for the CDR3 is TGTGCCAGTAGTATCCTCTCGACAGGAGCGAACACCGGGGAGCTGTTTTTT.